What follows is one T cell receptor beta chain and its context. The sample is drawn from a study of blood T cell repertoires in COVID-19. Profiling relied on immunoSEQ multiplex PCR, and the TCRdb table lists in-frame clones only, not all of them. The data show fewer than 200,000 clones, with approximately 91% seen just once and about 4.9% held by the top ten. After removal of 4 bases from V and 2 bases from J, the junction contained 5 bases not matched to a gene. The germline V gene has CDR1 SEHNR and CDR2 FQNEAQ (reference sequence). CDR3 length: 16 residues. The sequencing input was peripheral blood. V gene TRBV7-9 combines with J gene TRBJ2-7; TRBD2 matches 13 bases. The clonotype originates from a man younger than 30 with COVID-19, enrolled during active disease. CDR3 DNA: TGTGCCAGCAGCTACGGGACTAGCGGGATAACCTACGAGCAGTACTTC. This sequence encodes CASSYGTSGITYEQYF.